This T cell receptor (beta chain) was observed in a study of T cell changes during pregnancy in multiple sclerosis. Produced via immunoSEQ multiplex PCR; TCRdb's table is partial and in-frame only. The sample carries about 110,000 clones, around 90% recorded once. In germline, CDR1 is MNHEY, CDR2 SMNVEV (reference sequence). Between the trimmed V and J ends, which lost 2 bases and 6 bases, there was a span of 16 bases. This CDR3 is built from 16 residues. V gene TRBV27 combines with J gene TRBJ2-2; D may be TRBD1 (6 bases). The starting material was peripheral blood, obtained after pregnancy. This TCR was recovered from a female donor with multiple sclerosis, enrolled in a pregnancy study. CDR3 in DNA: TGTGCCAGCAGTTTAAACTGGGACAACGCAGCCGGGGAGCTGTTTTTT. Protein sequence: CASSLNWDNAAGELFF.